This is a list of T cell receptor beta chains from one sample in a study of identical twins. TCRdb re-called the 5' RACE reads through MiXCR, storing one row per CDR3 protein. The top ten clones hold roughly 0.91% of a sample with just over 500,000 distinct CDR3 sequences, 20% to 25% of them seen once. The same data also contributed to another study, on T cells expressing NK-cell markers.

The specimen was CD4+ T cells sorted from blood. These receptors all stem from a young woman in good health. Each CDR3 is given with its conserved first and last residue. The D gene is left open where the match is weak. Where a row states a size, it is once, few, many or the class of an expanded clone; other rows omit it.

d_call,j_call,v_call,clone_size,cdr3_nt,cdr3_aa
NA,TRBJ2-5,TRBV9,NA,TGTGCCAGCAGCGCAACAAGCGTAGCGATCCAAGAGACCCAGTACTTC,CASSATSVAIQETQYF
NA,TRBJ2-7,TRBV7-6,few,TGTGCCAGCAGCCACGGGGGCGAGCAGTACTTC,CASSHGGEQYF
NA,TRBJ2-4,TRBV6-2/TRBV6-3,NA,TGTGCCAGCAAGACGTCAGACGTATGGGCCAAAAACATTCAGTACTTC,CASKTSDVWAKNIQYF
NA,TRBJ2-7,TRBV20-1,NA,TGCAGTGCTAGAGGCAGGGGAGAGTACGAGCAGTACTTC,CSARGRGEYEQYF
NA,TRBJ2-7,TRBV12-3/TRBV12-4,many,TGTGCCAGCGGTCGTCGGGACGGCTCCTACGAGCAGTACTTC,CASGRRDGSYEQYF
TRBD2,TRBJ2-1,TRBV29-1,once,TGCAGCGTTAAAATAGCGGGGGGGCCCCTATACGAGCAGTTCTTC,CSVKIAGGPLYEQFF
NA,TRBJ2-5,TRBV9,NA,TGTGCCAGCAGCGTAGCTCCTATCCAAGAGACCCAGTACTTC,CASSVAPIQETQYF
NA,TRBJ2-3,TRBV13,NA,TGTGCCAGCAGCTTGTCCAGGGTGGGAGATACGCAGTATTTT,CASSLSRVGDTQYF
NA,TRBJ2-7,TRBV5-1,once,TGCGCCAGCAGCTTGGGGAGTTTCGAGTCCTACGAGCAGTACTTC,CASSLGSFESYEQYF
TRBD1,TRBJ1-3,TRBV10-3,NA,TGTGCCATCAGTATCAGCATGGGACAGGTCATTACGGGAAACACCATATATTTT,CAISISMGQVITGNTIYF
NA,TRBJ2-3,TRBV6-1,few,TGTGCCAGCAGTCGGGCGGTTAGCACAGATACGCAGTATTTT,CASSRAVSTDTQYF
NA,TRBJ2-7,TRBV18,NA,TGTGCCAGCTCACCACCAGGGTTTGGGGAGCAGTACTTC,CASSPPGFGEQYF
TRBD1,TRBJ2-6,TRBV20-1,few,TGCAGTGCTAGCCGGACAGGACCCCTCTCTGGGGCCAACGTCCTGACTTTC,CSASRTGPLSGANVLTF
NA,TRBJ2-5,TRBV4-1,NA,TGCGCCAGCAGCCAACGCGGGGTGCCCCAAGAGACCCAGTACTTC,CASSQRGVPQETQYF
TRBD1,TRBJ2-7,TRBV10-3,NA,TGTGCCGCACGAGGGGACGGGACAGGGACCTACGAGCAGTACTTC,CAARGDGTGTYEQYF
NA,TRBJ2-2,TRBV9,NA,TGTGCCAGCAGCGTAGATCGTCAGGGACCCGGGGAGCTGTTTTTT,CASSVDRQGPGELFF
TRBD2,TRBJ2-7,TRBV4-3,NA,TGCGCCAGCAGCCCCTCTGGGGGACTAGGGTACGAGCAGTACTTC,CASSPSGGLGYEQYF
NA,TRBJ2-3,TRBV5-1,few,TGCGCCAGCAGTCACGACACAGGGACAGATACGCAGTATTTT,CASSHDTGTDTQYF
NA,TRBJ2-7,TRBV5-1,many,TGCGCCAGCAGCTTGACGACTTACGAGCAGTACTTC,CASSLTTYEQYF
NA,TRBJ2-5,TRBV10-1,few,TGCGCCAGCAGTAAAACTCTTGACGAGACCCAGTACTTC,CASSKTLDETQYF
NA,TRBJ2-3,TRBV20-1,few,TGCAGTGCTACGACGGGGGGGGGACAGATTACGGGTACGCAGTATTTT,CSATTGGGQITGTQYF
NA,TRBJ2-3,TRBV11-2,NA,TGTGCCAGCAGCACCCGCCAGGGAGGCACAGATACGCAGTATTTT,CASSTRQGGTDTQYF
TRBD1,TRBJ2-7,TRBV20-1,few,TGCAGTGCTATGACAGGGGGTGACTACGAGCAGTACTTC,CSAMTGGDYEQYF
TRBD2,TRBJ2-7,TRBV20-1,few,TGCAGTGCCCCCGGACTAGCGGGAGATGACGAGCAGTACTTC,CSAPGLAGDDEQYF
NA,TRBJ2-2,TRBV9,many,TGTGCCAGCAGCGGGGACGGGAGGAACACCGGGGAGCTGTTTTTT,CASSGDGRNTGELFF
NA,TRBJ1-1,TRBV20-1,few,TGCAGTGCTAGAAAGGCGGAGAACACTGAAGCTTTCTTT,CSARKAENTEAFF
TRBD1,TRBJ2-7,TRBV6-1,NA,TGTGCCAGCCTTGGACGGGACAGGGTTTTCTACGAGCAGTACTTC,CASLGRDRVFYEQYF
NA,TRBJ2-5,TRBV5-4,NA,TGTGCCAGCAGCTCCCCCGTCCAAGAGACCCAGTACTTC,CASSSPVQETQYF
NA,TRBJ2-1,TRBV21-1,few,TGTGCCAGCAGCCAACTAGCGAAGGATGAGCAGTTCTTC,CASSQLAKDEQFF
TRBD1,TRBJ1-5,TRBV15,few,TGTGCCACCAGCAGAGCTGGGACAGCAGGGGATCAGCCCCAGCATTTT,CATSRAGTAGDQPQHF
TRBD2,TRBJ2-1,TRBV12-3/TRBV12-4,many,TGTGCCAGCAGACCCGGCGGGACTAGCGGGAGGAATGAGCAGTTCTTC,CASRPGGTSGRNEQFF
TRBD2,TRBJ2-3,TRBV29-1,NA,TGCAGCGTCGGGCCGACTAGCGGGGGCACAGATACGCAGTATTTT,CSVGPTSGGTDTQYF
NA,TRBJ2-2,TRBV7-9,few,TGTGCCAGCAGCTTAACAGTCACCGGGGAGCTGTTTTTT,CASSLTVTGELFF
NA,TRBJ2-3,TRBV3-1,NA,TGTGCCAGCAGCCCGATGGGGGTAGGGGGAAGGGATACGCAGTATTTT,CASSPMGVGGRDTQYF
NA,TRBJ1-2,TRBV2,NA,TGTGCCAGCAGTCCGGTGTTGCGGGGCGGCTACACCTTC,CASSPVLRGGYTF
NA,TRBJ1-1,TRBV5-6,many,TGTGCCAGCATCTCCGGGCTGGGGGGCATGAACACTGAAGCTTTCTTT,CASISGLGGMNTEAFF
NA,TRBJ2-1,TRBV20-1,NA,TGCAGTGCTTTCAGGGAAACTGAGCAGTTCTTC,CSAFRETEQFF